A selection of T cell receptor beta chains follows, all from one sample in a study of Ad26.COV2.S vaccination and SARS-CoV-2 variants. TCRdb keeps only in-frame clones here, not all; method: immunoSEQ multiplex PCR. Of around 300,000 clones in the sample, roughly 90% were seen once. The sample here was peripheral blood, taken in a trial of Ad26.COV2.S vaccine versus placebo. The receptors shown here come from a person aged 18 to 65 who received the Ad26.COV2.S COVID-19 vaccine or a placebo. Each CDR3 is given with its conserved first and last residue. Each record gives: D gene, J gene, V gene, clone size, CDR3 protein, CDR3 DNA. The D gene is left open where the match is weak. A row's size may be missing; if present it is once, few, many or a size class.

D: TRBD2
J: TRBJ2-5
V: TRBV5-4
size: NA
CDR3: CASSLAWRGGTPQETQYF
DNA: TGTGCCAGCAGCTTGGCCTGGCGGGGGGGAACCCCCCAAGAGACCCAGTACTTC

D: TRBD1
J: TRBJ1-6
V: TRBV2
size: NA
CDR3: CASRVNWDSLNSPLHF
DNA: TGTGCCAGCAGGGTAAATTGGGACAGTCTTAATTCACCCCTCCACTTT

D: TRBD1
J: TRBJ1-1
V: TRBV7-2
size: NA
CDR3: CASSLQGGMNTEAFF
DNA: TGTGCCAGCAGCTTACAGGGGGGGATGAACACTGAAGCTTTCTTT

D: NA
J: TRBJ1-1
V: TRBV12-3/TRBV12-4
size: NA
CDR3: CASSLGRNTEAFF
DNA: TGTGCCAGCAGTTTGGGGCGGAACACTGAAGCTTTCTTT

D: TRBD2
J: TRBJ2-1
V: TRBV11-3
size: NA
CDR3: CASSLDQGRGEDEQFF
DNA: TGTGCCAGCAGCTTAGATCAGGGGCGGGGGGAGGATGAGCAGTTCTTC

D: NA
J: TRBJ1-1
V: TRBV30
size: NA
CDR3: CAWTGGSDTEAFF
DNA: TGTGCCTGGACGGGGGGATCTGACACTGAAGCTTTCTTT

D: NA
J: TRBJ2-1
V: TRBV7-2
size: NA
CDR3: CASRTDDSKNEQFF
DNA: TGTGCCAGCAGAACCGATGACAGCAAGAATGAGCAGTTCTTC

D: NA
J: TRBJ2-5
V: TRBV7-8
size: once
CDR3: CASSLAEGGETQYF
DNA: TGTGCCAGCAGCTTAGCCGAGGGGGGAGAGACCCAGTACTTC

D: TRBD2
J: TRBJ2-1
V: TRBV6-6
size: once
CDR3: CASSYRSGSWGNEQFF
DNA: TGTGCCAGCAGTTACCGCAGCGGGAGTTGGGGAAATGAGCAGTTCTTC

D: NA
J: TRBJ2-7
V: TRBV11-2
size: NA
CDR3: CASSLTYEQYF
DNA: TGTGCCAGCAGCTTGACCTACGAGCAGTACTTC

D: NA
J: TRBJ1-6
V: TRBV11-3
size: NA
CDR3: CASSLGPIGESPLHF
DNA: TGTGCCAGCAGCTTAGGCCCCATCGGGGAGTCACCCCTCCACTTT

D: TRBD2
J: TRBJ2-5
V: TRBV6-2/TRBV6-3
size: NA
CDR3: CASSYGGGPKETQYF
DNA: TGTGCCAGCAGTTACGGCGGGGGGCCTAAAGAGACCCAGTACTTC

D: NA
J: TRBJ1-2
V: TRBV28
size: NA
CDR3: CASTLPGANYGYTF
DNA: TGTGCCAGCACCCTCCCAGGGGCCAACTATGGCTACACCTTC

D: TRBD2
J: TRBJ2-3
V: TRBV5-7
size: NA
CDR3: CASSPSGFGHHTQYF
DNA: TGTGCCAGCAGCCCTAGCGGGTTCGGTCACCATACGCAGTATTTT

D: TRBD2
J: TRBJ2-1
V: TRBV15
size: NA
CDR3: CATSRELAGEQFF
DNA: TGTGCCACCAGCAGAGAACTAGCGGGGGAGCAGTTCTTC

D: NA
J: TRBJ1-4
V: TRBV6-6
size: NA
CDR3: CASRLGGVNEKLFF
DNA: TGTGCCAGCAGACTCGGGGGGGTCAACGAAAAACTGTTTTTT

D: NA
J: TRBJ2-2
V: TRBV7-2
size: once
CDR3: CASSSPYGEELFF
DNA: TGTGCCAGCAGCTCGCCCTATGGAGAGGAGCTGTTTTTT

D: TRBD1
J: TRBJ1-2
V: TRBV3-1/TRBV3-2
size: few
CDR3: CASSPGQGVSRLF
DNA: TGTGCCAGCAGCCCAGGGCAGGGGGTCAGTAGACTCTTC

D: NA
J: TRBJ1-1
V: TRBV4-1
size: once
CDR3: CASSPDRMNTEAFF
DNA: TGCGCCAGCAGCCCGGACAGAATGAACACTGAAGCTTTCTTT

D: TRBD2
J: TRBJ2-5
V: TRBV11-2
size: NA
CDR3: CASSTYDPFGAGEETQYF
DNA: TGTGCCAGCAGCACATATGACCCATTCGGAGCGGGAGAAGAGACCCAGTACTTC

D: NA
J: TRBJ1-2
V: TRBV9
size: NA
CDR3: CASSVEAARQTSPDYGYTF
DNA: TGTGCCAGCAGCGTAGAGGCGGCCAGGCAAACCTCACCGGACTATGGCTACACCTTC

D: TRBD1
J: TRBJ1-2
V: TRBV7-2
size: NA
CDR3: CASSLASGQGYGYTF
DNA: TGTGCCAGCAGCTTAGCGTCAGGACAGGGGTATGGCTACACCTTC

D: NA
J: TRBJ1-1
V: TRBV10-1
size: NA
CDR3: CASSERGSEAFF
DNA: TGCGCCAGCAGTGAGCGGGGGTCTGAAGCTTTCTTT

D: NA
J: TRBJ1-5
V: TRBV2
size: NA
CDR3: CASSEAWDQPQHF
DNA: TGTGCCAGCAGTGAAGCGTGGGATCAGCCCCAGCATTTT

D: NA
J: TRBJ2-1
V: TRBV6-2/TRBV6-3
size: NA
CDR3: CASSYVAGHLYNEQFF
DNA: TGTGCCAGCAGTTATGTTGCGGGACACCTGTACAATGAGCAGTTCTTC

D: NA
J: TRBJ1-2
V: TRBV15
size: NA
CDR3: CATSRDKGNYGYTF
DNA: TGTGCCACCAGCAGAGACAAGGGGAACTATGGCTACACCTTC

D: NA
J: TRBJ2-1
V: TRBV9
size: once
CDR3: CASSVEAGGFYSYNEQFF
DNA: TGTGCCAGCAGCGTAGAGGCAGGGGGGTTTTACTCCTACAATGAGCAGTTCTTC

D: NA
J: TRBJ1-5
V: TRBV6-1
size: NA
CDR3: CASSEGYNQPQHF
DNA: TGTGCCAGCAGTGAAGGCTACAATCAGCCCCAGCATTTT

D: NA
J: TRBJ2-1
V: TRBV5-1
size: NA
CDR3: CASHLSVLSLHYNEQFF
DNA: TGCGCCAGCCACCTCTCTGTTTTGAGCCTCCATTACAATGAGCAGTTCTTC